This entry is about one T cell receptor beta chain. The source of the sample is a study of blood T cell repertoires in COVID-19. In the original workflow: Amplification from reference gene primers served as the basis for estimated nucleated cell counts. Profiled with immunoSEQ multiplex PCR; TCRdb holds only in-frame clones, not every one. From that table come the V and J calls and clone size; the DNA was used to work out D and trimming. This sample has 650,000 to 800,000 clones, with 70% to 90% found just once. Sample: peripheral blood. This TCR derives from a woman aged 18-29 years with acute or convalescent COVID-19.

This CDR3 reads CSARDTGNTIYF. Written as DNA, the CDR3 is TGCAGCGCCCGGGATACTGGAAACACCATATATTTT. The V gene is TRBV29-1, the J gene TRBJ1-3; D not resolved. Per the germline V gene, CDR1 is SQVTM and CDR2 is ANQGSEA. The CDR3 sequence is 12 residues long. Trimming took off 7 bases at V and 2 bases at J, with 9 bases between the two ends.